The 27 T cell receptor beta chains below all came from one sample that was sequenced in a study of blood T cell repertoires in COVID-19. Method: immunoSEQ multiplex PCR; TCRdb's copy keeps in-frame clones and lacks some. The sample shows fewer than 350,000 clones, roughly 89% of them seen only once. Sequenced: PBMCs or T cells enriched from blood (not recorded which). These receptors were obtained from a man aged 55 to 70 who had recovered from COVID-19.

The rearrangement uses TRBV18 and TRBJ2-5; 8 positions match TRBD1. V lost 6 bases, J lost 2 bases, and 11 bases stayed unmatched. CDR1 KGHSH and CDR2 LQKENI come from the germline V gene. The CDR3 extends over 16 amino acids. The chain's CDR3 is CASSSTTGVSQETQYF. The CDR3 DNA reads TGTGCCAGCTCGTCTACGACAGGGGTTTCTCAAGAGACCCAGTACTTC.

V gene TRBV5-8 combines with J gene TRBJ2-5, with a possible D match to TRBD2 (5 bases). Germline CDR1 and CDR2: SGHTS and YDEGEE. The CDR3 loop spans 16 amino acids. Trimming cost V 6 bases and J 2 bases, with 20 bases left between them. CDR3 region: CASMRLSGSFQETQYF. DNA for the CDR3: TGTGCCAGCATGAGACTCTCGGGGAGCTTTCAAGAGACCCAGTACTTC. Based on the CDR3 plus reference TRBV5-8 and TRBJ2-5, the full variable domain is EAGVTQSPTHLIKTRGQQATLRCSPISGHTSVYWYQQALGLGLQFLLWYDEGEERNRGNFPPRFSGRQFPNYSSELNVNALELEDSALYLCASMRLSGSFQETQYFGPGTRLLVL.

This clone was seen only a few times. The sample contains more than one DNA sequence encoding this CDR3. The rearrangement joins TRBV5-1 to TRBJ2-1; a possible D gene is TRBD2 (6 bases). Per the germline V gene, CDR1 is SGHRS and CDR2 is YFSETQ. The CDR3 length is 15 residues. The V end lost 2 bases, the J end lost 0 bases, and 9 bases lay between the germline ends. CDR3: CASSFSGGSYNEQFF. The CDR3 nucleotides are TGCGCCAGCAGCTTTTCCGGGGGCTCCTACAATGAGCAGTTCTTC.

The CDR3 region is CASSEATDSPLHF. CDR3 coding DNA: TGTGCCAGCAGTGAGGCGACTGATTCACCCCTCCACTTT. The chain employs TRBV2 and TRBJ1-6; no reliable D call. V lost 3 bases to trimming and J lost 8 bases, with 8 bases between them. There are 13 residues in the CDR3. Germline CDR1 reads SNHLY; CDR2 reads FYNNEI.

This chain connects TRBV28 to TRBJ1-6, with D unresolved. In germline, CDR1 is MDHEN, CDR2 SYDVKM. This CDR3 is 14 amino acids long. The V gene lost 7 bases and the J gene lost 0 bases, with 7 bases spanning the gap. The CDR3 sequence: CASIGGSYNSPLHF. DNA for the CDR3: TGTGCCAGCATCGGCGGCTCCTATAATTCACCCCTCCACTTT.

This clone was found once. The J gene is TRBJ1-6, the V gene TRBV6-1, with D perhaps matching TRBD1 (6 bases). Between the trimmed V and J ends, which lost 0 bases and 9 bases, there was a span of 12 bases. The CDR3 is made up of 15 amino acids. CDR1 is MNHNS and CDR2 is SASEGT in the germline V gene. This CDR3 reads CASSEAGGAGSPLHF. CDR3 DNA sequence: TGTGCCAGCAGTGAAGCTGGGGGGGCCGGTTCACCCCTCCACTTT.

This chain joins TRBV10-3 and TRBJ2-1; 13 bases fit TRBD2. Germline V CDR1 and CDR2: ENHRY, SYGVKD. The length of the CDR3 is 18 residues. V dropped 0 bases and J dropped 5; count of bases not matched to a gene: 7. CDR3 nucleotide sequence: TGTGCCATCAGTGAGTCGATCGGACTAGCGGGAGATAACAATGAGCAGTTCTTC. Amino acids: CAISESIGLAGDNNEQFF.

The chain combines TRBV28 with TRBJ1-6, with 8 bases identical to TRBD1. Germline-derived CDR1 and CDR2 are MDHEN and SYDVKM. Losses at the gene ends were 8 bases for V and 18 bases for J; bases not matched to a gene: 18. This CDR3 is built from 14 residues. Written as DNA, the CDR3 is TGTGCCAGCCTTCGGACAGGGCCTCCACAAATCCACCACTTT. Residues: CASLRTGPPQIHHF.

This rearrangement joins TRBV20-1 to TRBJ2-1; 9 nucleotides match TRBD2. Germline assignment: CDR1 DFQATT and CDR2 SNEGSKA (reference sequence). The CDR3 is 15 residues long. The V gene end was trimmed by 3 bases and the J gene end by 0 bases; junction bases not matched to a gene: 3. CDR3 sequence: CSASVSGSSYNEQFF. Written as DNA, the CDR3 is TGCAGTGCTAGTGTTAGCGGGAGCTCCTACAATGAGCAGTTCTTC.

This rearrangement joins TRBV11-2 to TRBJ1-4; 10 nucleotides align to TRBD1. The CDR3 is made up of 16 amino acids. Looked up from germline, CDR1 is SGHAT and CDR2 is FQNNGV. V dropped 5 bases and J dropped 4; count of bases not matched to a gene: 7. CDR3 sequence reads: CASSPTGGRSNEKLFF. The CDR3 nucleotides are TGTGCCAGCAGCCCGACAGGGGGCCGAAGTAATGAAAAACTGTTTTTT.

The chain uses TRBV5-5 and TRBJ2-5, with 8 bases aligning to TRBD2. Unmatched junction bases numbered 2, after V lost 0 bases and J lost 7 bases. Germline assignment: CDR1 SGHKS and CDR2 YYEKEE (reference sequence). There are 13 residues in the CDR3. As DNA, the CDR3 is TGTGCCAGCAGCTTGGATCTAGCGGGGACCCAGTACTTC. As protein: CASSLDLAGTQYF.

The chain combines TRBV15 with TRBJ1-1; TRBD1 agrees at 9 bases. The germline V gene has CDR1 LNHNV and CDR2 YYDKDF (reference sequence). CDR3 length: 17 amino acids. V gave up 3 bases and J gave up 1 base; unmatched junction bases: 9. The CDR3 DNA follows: TGTGCCACCAGCAGGTCCCGACAGGGGGTTTCGAACACTGAAGCTTTCTTT. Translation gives CATSRSRQGVSNTEAFF. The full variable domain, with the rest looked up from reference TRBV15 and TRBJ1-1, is DAMVIQNPRYQVTQFGKPVTLSCSQTLNHNVMYWYQQKSSQAPKLLFHYYDKDFNNEADTPDNFQSRRPNTSFCFLDIRSPGLGDTAMYLCATSRSRQGVSNTEAFFGQGTRLTVV.

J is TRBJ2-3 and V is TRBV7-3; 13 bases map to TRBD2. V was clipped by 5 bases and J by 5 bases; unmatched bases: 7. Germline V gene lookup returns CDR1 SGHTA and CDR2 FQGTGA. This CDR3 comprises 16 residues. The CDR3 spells CASSPGTSGIGDTQYF. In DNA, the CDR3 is TGTGCCAGCAGCCCAGGGACTAGCGGGATCGGAGATACGCAGTATTTT.

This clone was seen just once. The CDR3 bases are TGTGCCAGCAGCTTACCGTACTCTGGGGCCAACGTCCTGACTTTC. Its translation: CASSLPYSGANVLTF. The chain links TRBV7-9 to TRBJ2-6; the D is unclear. V was cut by 2 bases and J by 0 bases, with 5 bases left in between. In germline, CDR1 is SEHNR, CDR2 FQNEAQ (reference sequence). The CDR3 runs to 15 residues.

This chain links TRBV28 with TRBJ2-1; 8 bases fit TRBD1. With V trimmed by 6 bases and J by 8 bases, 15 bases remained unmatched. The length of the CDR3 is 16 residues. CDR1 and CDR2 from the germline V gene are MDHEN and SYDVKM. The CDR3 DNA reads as TGTGCCAGCAGGACAAGGACAGGGACGGCTACACATGAGCAGTTCTTC. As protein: CASRTRTGTATHEQFF.

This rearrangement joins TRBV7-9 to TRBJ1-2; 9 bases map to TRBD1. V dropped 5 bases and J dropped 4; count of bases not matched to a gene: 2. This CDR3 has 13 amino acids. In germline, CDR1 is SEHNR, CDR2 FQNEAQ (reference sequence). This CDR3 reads CASSTGGFYGYTF. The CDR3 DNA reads TGTGCCAGCAGCACAGGGGGCTTCTATGGCTACACCTTC.

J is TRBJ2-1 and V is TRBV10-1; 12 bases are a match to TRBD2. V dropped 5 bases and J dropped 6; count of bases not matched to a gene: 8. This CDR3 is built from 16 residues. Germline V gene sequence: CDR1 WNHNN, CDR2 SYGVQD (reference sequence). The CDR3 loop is CASSPITSGRFNEQFF. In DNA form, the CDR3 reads TGCGCCAGCAGTCCAATTACTAGCGGGAGGTTCAATGAGCAGTTCTTC.

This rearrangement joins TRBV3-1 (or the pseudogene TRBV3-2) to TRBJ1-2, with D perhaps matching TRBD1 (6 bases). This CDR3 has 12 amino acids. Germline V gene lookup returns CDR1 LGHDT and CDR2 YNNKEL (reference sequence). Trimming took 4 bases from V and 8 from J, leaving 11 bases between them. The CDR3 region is CASSRNREGYTF. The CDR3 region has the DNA TGTGCCAGCAGCCGAAACAGGGAGGGCTACACCTTC.

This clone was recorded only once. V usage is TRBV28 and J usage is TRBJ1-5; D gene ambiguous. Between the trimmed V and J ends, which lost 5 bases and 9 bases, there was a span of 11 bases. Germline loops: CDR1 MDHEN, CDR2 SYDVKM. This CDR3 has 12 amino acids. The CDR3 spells CASSQRGLPQHF. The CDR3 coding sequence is TGTGCCAGCAGTCAAAGAGGGCTGCCCCAGCATTTT.

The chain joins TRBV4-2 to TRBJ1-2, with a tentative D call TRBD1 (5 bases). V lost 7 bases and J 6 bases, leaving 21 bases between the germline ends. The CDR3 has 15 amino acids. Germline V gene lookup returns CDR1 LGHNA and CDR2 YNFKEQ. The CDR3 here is CASTHSRWGDNGYTF. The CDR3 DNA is TGTGCCAGCACCCACTCTCGTTGGGGGGATAATGGCTACACCTTC.

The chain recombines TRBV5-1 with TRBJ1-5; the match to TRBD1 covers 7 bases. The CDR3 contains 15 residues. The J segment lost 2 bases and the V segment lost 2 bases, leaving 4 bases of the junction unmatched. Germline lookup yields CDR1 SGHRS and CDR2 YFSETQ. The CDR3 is CASSLSTGGNQPQHF. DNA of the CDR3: TGCGCCAGCAGCTTATCTACAGGGGGCAATCAGCCCCAGCATTTT.

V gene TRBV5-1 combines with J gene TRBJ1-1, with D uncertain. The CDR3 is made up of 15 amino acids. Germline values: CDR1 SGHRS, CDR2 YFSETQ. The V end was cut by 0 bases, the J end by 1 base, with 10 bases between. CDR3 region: CASSLAAGANTEAFF. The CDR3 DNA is TGCGCCAGCAGCTTGGCCGCCGGAGCGAACACTGAAGCTTTCTTT.

The CDR3 protein is CASSYSGQILLYQPQHF. The CDR3 region has the DNA TGTGCCAGCAGTTACTCGGGACAGATACTACTATATCAGCCCCAGCATTTT. The chain employs TRBV6-2 or TRBV6-3 and TRBJ1-5; TRBD1 aligns across 7 bases. Per the germline V gene, CDR1 is MNHEY and CDR2 is SVGEGT. J gave up 5 bases and V 0 bases, and 10 bases lay outside the gene matches. This CDR3 region has 17 residues.

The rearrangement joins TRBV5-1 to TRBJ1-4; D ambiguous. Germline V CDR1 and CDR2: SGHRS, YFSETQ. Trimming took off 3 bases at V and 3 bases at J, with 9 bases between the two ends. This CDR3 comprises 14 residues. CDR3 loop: CASSWTDSNEKLFF. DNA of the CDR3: TGCGCCAGCAGCTGGACGGACTCTAATGAAAAACTGTTTTTT.

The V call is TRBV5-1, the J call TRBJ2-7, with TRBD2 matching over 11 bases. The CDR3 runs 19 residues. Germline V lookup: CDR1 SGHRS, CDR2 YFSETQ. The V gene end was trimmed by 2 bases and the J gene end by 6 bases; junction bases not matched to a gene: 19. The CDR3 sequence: CASSLASTSGSGGVIEQYF. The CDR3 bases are TGCGCCAGCAGCTTAGCTTCCACTAGCGGGAGTGGAGGGGTGATCGAGCAGTACTTC.

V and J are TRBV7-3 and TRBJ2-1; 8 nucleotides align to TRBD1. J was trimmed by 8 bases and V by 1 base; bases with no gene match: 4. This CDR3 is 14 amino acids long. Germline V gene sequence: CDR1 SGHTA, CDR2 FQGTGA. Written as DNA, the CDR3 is TGTGCCAGCAGCTTAAACAACAGGGGGTATGAGCAGTTCTTC. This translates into CASSLNNRGYEQFF.

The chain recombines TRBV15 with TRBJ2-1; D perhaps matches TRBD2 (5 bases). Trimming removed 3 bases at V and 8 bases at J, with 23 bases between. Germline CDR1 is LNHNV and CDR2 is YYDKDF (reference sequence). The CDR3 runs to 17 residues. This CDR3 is CATSRAFGIEGGDEQFF. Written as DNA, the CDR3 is TGTGCCACCAGCAGGGCTTTCGGGATCGAGGGCGGCGATGAGCAGTTCTTC.